The 4 T cell receptor beta chains given below trace back to one sample, sequenced in a study of cytomegalovirus exposure and HLA in healthy donors (dated by TCRdb to about 2017). The library relied on the immunoSEQ multiplex PCR assay. As stored in TCRdb, this immuneACCESS dataset retains in-frame rearrangements with V and J assigned. A fraction of the clones does not appear; measured against another copy, unresolved V genes explain less than half of the discrepancy, and the remainder lacks a known reason. The sample table lists over 200,000 clones, approximately 86% of them with a count of one. The ten largest clones represent 2.9% of the sample. Sequenced input: PBMCs. The receptors were sampled from a woman between 18 and 29 years old in good health and CMV-seronegative.

V usage is TRBV11-2 and J usage is TRBJ1-1, with D tentatively TRBD1 (6 bases). CDR3 length: 16 amino acids. From germline, CDR1 is SGHAT and CDR2 FQNNGV. V lost 2 bases to trimming and J lost 4 bases, with 17 bases between them. DNA of the CDR3: TGTGCCAGCAGCTTAAAACCCCGTTTAGGGGGCACTGAAGCTTTCTTT. This encodes CASSLKPRLGGTEAFF. Full variable domain (remainder filled in from reference TRBV11-2 and TRBJ1-1): EAGVAQSPRYKIIEKRQSVAFWCNPISGHATLYWYQQILGQGPKLLIQFQNNGVVDDSQLPKDRFSAERLKGVDSTLKIQPAKLEDSAVYLCASSLKPRLGGTEAFFGQGTRLTVV.

J is TRBJ1-3 and V is TRBV6-5; D gene unclear. Per the germline V gene, CDR1 is MNHEY and CDR2 is SVGAGI. The CDR3 spans 12 residues. V was shortened by 6 bases and J by 8 bases, with 11 bases between the two germline ends. DNA of the CDR3: TGTGCCAGCAGGAACGAGGCGGACACCATATATTTT. This encodes CASRNEADTIYF.

This clone was counted once. The chain is built from TRBV6-5 and TRBJ2-3; 7 nucleotides match TRBD2. This CDR3 spans 16 amino acids. V dropped 0 bases and J dropped 0; count of bases not matched to a gene: 3. The germline V gene has CDR1 MNHEY and CDR2 SVGAGI. This chain's CDR3 is CASSYSGGRSTDTQYF. The CDR3 DNA follows: TGTGCCAGCAGTTACTCTGGCGGGAGAAGCACAGATACGCAGTATTTT.

J is TRBJ1-2 and V is TRBV19; possible D gene TRBD1, 5 bases. Germline values: CDR1 LNHDA, CDR2 SQIVND (reference sequence). This CDR3 has 15 amino acids. V lost 5 bases to trimming and J lost 7 bases, with 20 bases between them. The CDR3 spells CASSLSGETTGGYTF. The CDR3 DNA sequence: TGTGCCAGTAGTTTGTCGGGGGAGACTACAGGTGGCTACACCTTC. Together with reference TRBV19 and TRBJ1-2, the CDR3 gives the full variable domain: DGGITQSPKYLFRKEGQNVTLSCEQNLNHDAMYWYRQDPGQGLRLIYYSQIVNDFQKGDIAEGYSVSREKKESFPLTVTSAQKNPTAFYLCASSLSGETTGGYTFGSGTRLTVV.